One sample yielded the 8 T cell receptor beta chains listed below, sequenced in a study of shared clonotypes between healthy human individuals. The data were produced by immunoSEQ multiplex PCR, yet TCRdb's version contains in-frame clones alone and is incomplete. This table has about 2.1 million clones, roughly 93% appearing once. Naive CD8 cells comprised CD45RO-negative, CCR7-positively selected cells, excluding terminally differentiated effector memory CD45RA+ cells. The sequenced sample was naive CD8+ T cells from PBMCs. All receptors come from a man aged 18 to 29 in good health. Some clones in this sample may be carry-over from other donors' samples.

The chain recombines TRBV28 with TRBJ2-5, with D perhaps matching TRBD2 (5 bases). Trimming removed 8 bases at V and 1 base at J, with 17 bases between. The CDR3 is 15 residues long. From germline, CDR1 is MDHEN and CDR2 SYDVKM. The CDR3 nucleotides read TGTGCCAGCTCGTTCCCCGAGGGCGCCCAAGAGACCCAGTACTTC. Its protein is CASSFPEGAQETQYF.

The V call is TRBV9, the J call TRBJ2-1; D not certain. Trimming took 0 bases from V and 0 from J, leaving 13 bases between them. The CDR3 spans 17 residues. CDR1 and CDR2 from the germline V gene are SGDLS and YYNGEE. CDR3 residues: CASSVDTARSSYNEQFF. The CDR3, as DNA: TGTGCCAGCAGCGTAGATACAGCGAGAAGCTCCTACAATGAGCAGTTCTTC. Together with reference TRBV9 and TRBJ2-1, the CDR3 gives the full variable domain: DSGVTQTPKHLITATGQRVTLRCSPRSGDLSVYWYQQSLDQGLQFLIQYYNGEERAKGNILERFSAQQFPDLHSELNLSSLELGDSALYFCASSVDTARSSYNEQFFGPGTRLTVL.

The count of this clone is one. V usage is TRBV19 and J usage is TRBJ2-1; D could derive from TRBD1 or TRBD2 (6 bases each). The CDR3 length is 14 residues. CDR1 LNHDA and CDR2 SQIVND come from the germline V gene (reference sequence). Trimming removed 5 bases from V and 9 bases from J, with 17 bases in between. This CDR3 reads CASSSGARFSEQFF. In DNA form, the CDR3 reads TGTGCCAGTAGTTCGGGGGCGAGGTTTAGTGAGCAGTTCTTC.

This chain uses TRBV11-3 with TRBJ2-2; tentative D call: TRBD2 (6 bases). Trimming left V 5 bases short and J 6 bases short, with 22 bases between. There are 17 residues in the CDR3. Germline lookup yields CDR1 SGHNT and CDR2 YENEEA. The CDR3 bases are TGTGCCAGCAGCCCCAAGGGTGGGAGGTCGTACCCCGGGGAGCTGTTTTTT. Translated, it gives CASSPKGGRSYPGELFF.

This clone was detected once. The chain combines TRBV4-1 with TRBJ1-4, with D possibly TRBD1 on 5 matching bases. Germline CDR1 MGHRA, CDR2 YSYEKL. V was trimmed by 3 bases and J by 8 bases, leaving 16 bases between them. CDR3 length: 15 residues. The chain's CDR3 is CASSHRQSSKEKLFF. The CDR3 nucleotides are TGCGCCAGCAGCCATAGACAGTCCTCCAAGGAAAAACTGTTTTTT.

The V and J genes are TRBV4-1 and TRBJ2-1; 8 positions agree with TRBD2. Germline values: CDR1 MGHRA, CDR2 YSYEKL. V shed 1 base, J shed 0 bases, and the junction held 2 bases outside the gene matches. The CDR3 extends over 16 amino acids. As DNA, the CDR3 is TGCGCCAGCAGCCAAGTAGCGGGACTCTCCTACAATGAGCAGTTCTTC. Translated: CASSQVAGLSYNEQFF.

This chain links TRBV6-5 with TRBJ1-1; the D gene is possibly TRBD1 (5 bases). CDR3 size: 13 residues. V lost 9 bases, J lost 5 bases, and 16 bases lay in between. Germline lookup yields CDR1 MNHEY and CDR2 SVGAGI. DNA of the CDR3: TGTGCCAGTGCACCCGGGACTCGGACTGAAGCTTTCTTT. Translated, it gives CASAPGTRTEAFF.

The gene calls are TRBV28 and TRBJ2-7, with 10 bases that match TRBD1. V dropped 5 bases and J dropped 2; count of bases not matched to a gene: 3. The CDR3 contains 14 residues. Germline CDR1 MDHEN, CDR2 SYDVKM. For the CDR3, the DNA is TGTGCCAGCAGTGGCGGGACAGGGGCCTACGAGCAGTACTTC. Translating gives CASSGGTGAYEQYF.